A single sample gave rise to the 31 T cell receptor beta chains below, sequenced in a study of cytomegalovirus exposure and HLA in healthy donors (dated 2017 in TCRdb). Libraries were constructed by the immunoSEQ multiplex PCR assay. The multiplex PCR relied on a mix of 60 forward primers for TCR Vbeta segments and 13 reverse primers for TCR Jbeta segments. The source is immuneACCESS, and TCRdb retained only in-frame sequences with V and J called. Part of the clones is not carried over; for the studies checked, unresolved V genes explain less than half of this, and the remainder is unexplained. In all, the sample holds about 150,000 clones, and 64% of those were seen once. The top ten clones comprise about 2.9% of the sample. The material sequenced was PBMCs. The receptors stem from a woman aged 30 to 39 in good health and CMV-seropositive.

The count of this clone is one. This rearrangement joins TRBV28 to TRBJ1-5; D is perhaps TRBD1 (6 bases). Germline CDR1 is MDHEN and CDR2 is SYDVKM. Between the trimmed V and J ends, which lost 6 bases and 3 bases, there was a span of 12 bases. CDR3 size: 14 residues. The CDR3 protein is CASRPQGYNQPQHF. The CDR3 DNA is TGTGCCAGCAGACCACAGGGATACAATCAGCCCCAGCATTTT.

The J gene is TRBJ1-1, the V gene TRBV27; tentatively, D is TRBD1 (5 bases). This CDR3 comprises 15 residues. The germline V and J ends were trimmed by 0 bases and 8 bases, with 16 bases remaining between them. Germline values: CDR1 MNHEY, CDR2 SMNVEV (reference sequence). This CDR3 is CASSLSVYGEGEAFF. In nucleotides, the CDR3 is TGTGCCAGCAGTTTATCGGTTTACGGGGAGGGGGAAGCTTTCTTT.

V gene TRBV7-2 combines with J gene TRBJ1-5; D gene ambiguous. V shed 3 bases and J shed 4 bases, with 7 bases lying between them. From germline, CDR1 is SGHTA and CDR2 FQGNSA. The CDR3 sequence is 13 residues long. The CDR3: CASSLEQNQPQHF. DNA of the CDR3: TGTGCCAGCAGCTTGGAACAGAATCAGCCCCAGCATTTT.

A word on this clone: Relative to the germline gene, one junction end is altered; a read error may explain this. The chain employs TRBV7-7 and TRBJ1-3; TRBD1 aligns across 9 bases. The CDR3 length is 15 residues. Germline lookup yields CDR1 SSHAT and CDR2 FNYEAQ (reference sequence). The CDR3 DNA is TGTGCTAGCAGCTTAGGGACAGGGTCTGGAAACACCATATATTTT. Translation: CASSLGTGSGNTIYF.

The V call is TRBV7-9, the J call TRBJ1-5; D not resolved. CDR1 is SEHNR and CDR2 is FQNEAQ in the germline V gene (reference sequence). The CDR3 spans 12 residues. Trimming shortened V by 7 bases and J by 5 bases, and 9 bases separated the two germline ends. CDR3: CASTDGDQPQHF. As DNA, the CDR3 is TGTGCCAGCACCGACGGGGATCAGCCCCAGCATTTT.

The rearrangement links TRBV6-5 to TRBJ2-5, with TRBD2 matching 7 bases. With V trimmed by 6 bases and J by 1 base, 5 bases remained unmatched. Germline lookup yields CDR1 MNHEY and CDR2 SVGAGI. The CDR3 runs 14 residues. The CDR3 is CASRSSGAQETQYF. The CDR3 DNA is TGTGCCAGCAGATCGAGCGGGGCCCAAGAGACCCAGTACTTC.

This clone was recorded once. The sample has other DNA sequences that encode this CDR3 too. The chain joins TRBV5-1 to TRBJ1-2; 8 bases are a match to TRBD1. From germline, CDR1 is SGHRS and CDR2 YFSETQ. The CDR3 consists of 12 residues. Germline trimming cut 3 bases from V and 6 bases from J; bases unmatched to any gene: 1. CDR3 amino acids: CASSSQGDGYTF. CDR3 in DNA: TGCGCCAGCAGCTCACAGGGGGATGGCTACACCTTC.

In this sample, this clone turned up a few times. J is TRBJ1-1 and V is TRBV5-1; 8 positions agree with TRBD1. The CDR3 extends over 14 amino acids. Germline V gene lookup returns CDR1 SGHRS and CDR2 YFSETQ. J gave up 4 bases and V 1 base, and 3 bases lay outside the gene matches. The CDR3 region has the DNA TGCGCCAGCAGCTTGCAGGGGGCGGGCACTGAAGCTTTCTTT. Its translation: CASSLQGAGTEAFF.

Here the CDR3 reads CASSTIGQGAYNEQFF. CDR3 DNA: TGCGCCAGCAGTACAATAGGGCAGGGCGCCTACAATGAGCAGTTCTTC. The rearrangement uses TRBV5-1 and TRBJ2-1; the D gene is possibly TRBD1 (5 bases). Trimming took 5 bases from V and 2 from J, leaving 17 bases between them. The CDR3 runs to 16 residues. Germline-derived CDR1 and CDR2 are SGHRS and YFSETQ.

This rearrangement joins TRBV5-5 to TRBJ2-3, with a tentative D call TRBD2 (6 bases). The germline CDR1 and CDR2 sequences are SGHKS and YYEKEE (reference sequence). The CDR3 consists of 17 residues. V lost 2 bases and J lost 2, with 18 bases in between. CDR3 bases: TGTGCCAGCAGCTTAGGGGTTGGAGGGAGCTTCACAGATACGCAGTATTTT. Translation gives CASSLGVGGSFTDTQYF.

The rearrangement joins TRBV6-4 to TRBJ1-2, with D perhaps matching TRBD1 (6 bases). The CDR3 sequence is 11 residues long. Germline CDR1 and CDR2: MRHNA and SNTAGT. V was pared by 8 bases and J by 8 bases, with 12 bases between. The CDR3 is CASATGLGYTF. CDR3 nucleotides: TGTGCCAGCGCAACAGGGCTGGGCTACACCTTC.

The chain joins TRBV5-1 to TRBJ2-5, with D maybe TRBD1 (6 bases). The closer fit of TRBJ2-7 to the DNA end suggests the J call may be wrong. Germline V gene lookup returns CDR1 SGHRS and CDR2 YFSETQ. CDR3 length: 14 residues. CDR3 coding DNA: TGCGCCAGCAGCGCCACAGGGTCCACCTACGAGCAGTACTTC. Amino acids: CASSATGSTYEQYF.

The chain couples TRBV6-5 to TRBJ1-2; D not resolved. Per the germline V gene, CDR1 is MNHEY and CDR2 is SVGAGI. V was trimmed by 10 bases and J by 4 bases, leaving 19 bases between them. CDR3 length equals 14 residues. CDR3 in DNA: TGTGCCACCCTTACCCCAGGTCTCGGCTATGGCTACACCTTC. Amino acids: CATLTPGLGYGYTF.

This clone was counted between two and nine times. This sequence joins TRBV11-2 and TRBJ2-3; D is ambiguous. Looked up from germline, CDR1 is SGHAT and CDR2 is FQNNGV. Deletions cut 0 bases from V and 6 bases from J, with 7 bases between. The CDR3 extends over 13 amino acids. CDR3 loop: CASSLDQRDTQYF. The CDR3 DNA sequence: TGTGCCAGCAGCTTAGATCAGAGGGATACGCAGTATTTT.

CDR3: CASRQGTIYEQYF. The CDR3 DNA reads TGTGCCAGCAGACAAGGGACAATCTACGAGCAGTACTTC. This chain joins TRBV27 and TRBJ2-7, with D maybe TRBD1 (6 bases). The CDR3 totals 13 residues. The V and J ends lost 6 bases and 3 bases respectively, with 12 bases between them. Germline values: CDR1 MNHEY, CDR2 SMNVEV (reference sequence).

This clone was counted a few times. The CDR3 bases are TGTGCCAGCAGTTTATCGACCGGGAAGGGTGAAAAACTGTTTTTT. This codes for CASSLSTGKGEKLFF. The chain is built from TRBV27 and TRBJ1-4; D remains ambiguous. Trimming pared 0 bases from V and 7 bases from J, leaving 12 bases between. The V gene's germline CDR1 is MNHEY and CDR2 SMNVEV (reference sequence). This CDR3 is built from 15 residues.

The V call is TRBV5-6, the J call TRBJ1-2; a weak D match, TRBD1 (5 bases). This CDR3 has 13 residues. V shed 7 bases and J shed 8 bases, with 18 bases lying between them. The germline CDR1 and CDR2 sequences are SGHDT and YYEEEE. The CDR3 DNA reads TGTGCCAGCGTCCTTTGGGGGGGAACAGGCTACACCTTC. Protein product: CASVLWGGTGYTF.

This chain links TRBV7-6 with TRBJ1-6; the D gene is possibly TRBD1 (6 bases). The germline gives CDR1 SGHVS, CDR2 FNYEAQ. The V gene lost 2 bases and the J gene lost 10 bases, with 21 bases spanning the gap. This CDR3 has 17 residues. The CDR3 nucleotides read TGTGCCAGCAGCTTATCGTCCCGGGGGGCAGACGGATCACCCCTCCACTTT. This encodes CASSLSSRGADGSPLHF.

CDR3 in DNA: TGTGCCAGTAGTGTAGCGGGGAACATTCAGTACTTC. As protein: CASSVAGNIQYF. V usage is TRBV19 and J usage is TRBJ2-4, with TRBD2 identical over 8 bases. Germline V gene data show CDR1 as LNHDA and CDR2 as SQIVND (reference sequence). The CDR3 runs to 12 residues. Trimming took 5 bases from V and 7 from J; bases not matched to a gene: 1. Looking up the rest from reference TRBV19 and TRBJ2-4 gives the full variable domain: DGGITQSPKYLFRKEGQNVTLSCEQNLNHDAMYWYRQDPGQGLRLIYYSQIVNDFQKGDIAEGYSVSREKKESFPLTVTSAQKNPTAFYLCASSVAGNIQYFGAGTRLSVL.

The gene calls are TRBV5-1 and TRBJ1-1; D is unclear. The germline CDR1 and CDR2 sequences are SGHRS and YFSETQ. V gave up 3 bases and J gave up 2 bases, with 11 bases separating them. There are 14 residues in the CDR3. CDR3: CASSSHPSNTEAFF. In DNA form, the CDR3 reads TGCGCCAGCAGCTCGCATCCCAGTAACACTGAAGCTTTCTTT.

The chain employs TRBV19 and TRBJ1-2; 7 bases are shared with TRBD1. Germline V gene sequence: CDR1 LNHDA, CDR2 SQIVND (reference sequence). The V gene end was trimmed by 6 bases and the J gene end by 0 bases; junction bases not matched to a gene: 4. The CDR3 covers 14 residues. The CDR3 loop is CASRRDRTNYGYTF. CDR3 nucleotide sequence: TGTGCCAGTAGACGGGACAGAACTAACTATGGCTACACCTTC.

The CDR3: CAAGTGAPNEQFF. The CDR3 DNA follows: TGTGCCGCAGGGACAGGGGCTCCCAATGAGCAGTTCTTC. The chain joins TRBV15 to TRBJ2-1; 10 nucleotides line up with TRBD1. Germline V gene lookup returns CDR1 LNHNV and CDR2 YYDKDF (reference sequence). The CDR3 contains 13 residues. V lost 11 bases and J lost 6; bases outside the gene matches: 7.

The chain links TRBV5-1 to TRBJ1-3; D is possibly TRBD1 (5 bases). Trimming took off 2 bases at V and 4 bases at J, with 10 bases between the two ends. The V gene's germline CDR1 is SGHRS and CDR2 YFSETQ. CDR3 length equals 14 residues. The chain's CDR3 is CASSFGQGGNTIYF. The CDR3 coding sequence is TGCGCCAGCAGCTTTGGGCAGGGAGGAAACACCATATATTTT. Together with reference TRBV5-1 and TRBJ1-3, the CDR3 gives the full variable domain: KAGVTQTPRYLIKTRGQQVTLSCSPISGHRSVSWYQQTPGQGLQFLFEYFSETQRNKGNFPGRFSGRQFSNSRSEMNVSTLELGDSALYLCASSFGQGGNTIYFGEGSWLTVV.

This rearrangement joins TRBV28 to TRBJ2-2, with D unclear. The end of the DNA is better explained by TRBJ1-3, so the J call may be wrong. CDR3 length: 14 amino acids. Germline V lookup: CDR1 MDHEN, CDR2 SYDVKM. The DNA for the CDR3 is TGTGCCAGCAGTTTAACGGGAGCTGGAAACACCATATATTTT. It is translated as CASSLTGAGNTIYF.

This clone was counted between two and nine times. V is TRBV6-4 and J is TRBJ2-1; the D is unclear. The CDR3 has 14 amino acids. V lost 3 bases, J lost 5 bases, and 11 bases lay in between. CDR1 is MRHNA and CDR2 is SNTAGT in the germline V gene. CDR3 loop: CASSEGPGNNEQFF. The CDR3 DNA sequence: TGTGCCAGCAGTGAAGGCCCGGGTAACAATGAGCAGTTCTTC.

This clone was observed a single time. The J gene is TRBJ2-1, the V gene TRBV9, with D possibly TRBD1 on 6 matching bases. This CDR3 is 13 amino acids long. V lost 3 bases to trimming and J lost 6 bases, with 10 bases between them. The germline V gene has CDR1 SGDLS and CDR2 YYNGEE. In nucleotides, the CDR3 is TGTGCCAGCAGCGATGACAGGCGCAATGAGCAGTTCTTC. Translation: CASSDDRRNEQFF.

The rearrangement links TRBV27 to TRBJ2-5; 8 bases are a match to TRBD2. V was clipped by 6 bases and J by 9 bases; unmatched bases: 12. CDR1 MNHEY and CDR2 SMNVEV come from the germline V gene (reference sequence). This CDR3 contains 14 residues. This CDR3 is CASRLSGSNGAQYF. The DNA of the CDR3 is TGTGCCAGCAGGCTCAGCGGGAGTAACGGGGCCCAGTACTTC.

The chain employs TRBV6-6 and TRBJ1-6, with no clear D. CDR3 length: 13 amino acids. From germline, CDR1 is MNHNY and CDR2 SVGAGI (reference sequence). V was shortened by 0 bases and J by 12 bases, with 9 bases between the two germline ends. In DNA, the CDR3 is TGTGCCAGCAGTTACTCAACAAGACTACCCCTCCACTTT. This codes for CASSYSTRLPLHF.

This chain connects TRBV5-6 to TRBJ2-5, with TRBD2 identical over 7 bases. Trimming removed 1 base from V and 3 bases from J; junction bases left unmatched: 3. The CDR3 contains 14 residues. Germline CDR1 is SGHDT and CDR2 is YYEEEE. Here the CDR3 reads CASSLWGGEETQYF. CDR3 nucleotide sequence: TGTGCCAGCAGCTTGTGGGGGGGGGAAGAGACCCAGTACTTC.

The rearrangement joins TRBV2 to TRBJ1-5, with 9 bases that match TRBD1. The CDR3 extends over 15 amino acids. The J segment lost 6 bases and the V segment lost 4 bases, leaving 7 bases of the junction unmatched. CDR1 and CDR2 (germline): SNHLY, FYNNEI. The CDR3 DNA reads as TGTGCCAGCAGTGCCACAGGGGGCGCGGGTCAGCCCCAGCATTTT. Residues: CASSATGGAGQPQHF.

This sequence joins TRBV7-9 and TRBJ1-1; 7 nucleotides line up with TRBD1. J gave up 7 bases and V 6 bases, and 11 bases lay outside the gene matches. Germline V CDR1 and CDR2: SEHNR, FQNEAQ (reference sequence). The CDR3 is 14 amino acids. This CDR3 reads CASSTRGSGHEAFF. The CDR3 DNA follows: TGTGCCAGCAGTACCAGGGGGAGCGGACATGAAGCTTTCTTT. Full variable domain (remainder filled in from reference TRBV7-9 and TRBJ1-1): DTGVSQNPRHKITKRGQNVTFRCDPISEHNRLYWYRQTLGQGPEFLTYFQNEAQLEKSRLLSDRFSAERPKGSFSTLEIQRTEQGDSAMYLCASSTRGSGHEAFFGQGTRLTVV.